This TCR beta chain is drawn from a study of beta chain features in type 1 diabetes (dated by TCRdb to 2016 to 2018). For context, the study as a whole: No differences in mean age, gender distribution, total cell number or subset yield were found between patients and healthy donors. A total of approximately 99,000,000 sorted cells were examined across all samples, and RNA yield correlated strongly with the number of cells per subset. The study compared the TCRB repertoires of sorted circulating CD4+ T cell subsets in recently diagnosed type 1 diabetes patients with those in matched healthy donors. Regulatory and stem cell-like memory subsets were isolated from only 8 patients and roughly eight healthy donors, whereas naive and central memory subsets came from all 30 or so donors. Study-wide conclusions, independent of this receptor: At VDJ recombination sites, patients with type 1 diabetes made fewer insertions and deleted more nucleotides, a pattern implying thymic rearrangement abnormalities. Because cDNA rather than genomic DNA was sequenced, highly expressing activated cells could have been over-represented, although no difference in activation and CD3 levels was found between groups. Shorter templates might have been favored by PCR, but patient and control samples were amplified and corrected together, so both groups would have been affected equally by any skew. Naive, central memory and regulatory TCRB repertoires appeared more similar among patients than among healthy donors. Type 1 diabetes patients showed a moderate but significant shortening of TCRB CDR3 length in all four CD4+ subsets. Only small numbers of individuals were included in the HLA sub-analyses, which left unresolved whether HLA type had any influence on TCRB rearrangement.

From each donor, a single peripheral blood sample of 90 to 150 mL on average was drawn into heparinised tubes. A BD FACSAria II and a panel including CD45RO, CCR7, CD25, CD127, CD95 and CD27 were used to sort naive, central memory, regulatory and stem cell-like memory CD4+ T cells. Every sorted population had a purity above 98%. PBMCs were isolated right away by Lymphoprep density gradient centrifugation and were stained directly, without culture. So that batch effects would be minimized, each experiment stained and sorted samples in pairs, pairing one healthy donor with one patient. For CDR1 and CDR2, the germline V gene lists MNHNS and SASEGT. Trimming removed 7 bases from V and 7 bases from J; the gene matches leave 5 bases unexplained. Its CDR3 holds 13 amino acids, cysteine through phenylalanine. Only CDR3 DNA remains: 39 bases, in frame from the first base. A note on this clone: Its antigen is still unknown. No base-level quality is on record; no much larger clone is a single base apart.

The entire amount of isolated RNA was reverse transcribed using the High Capacity cDNA Reverse Transcription Kit, so the sequenced TCRB transcripts were expressed ones. Naive, central memory and regulatory T cell samples underwent deep immunoSEQ sequencing, averaging about 3.57 million total reads per sample. After sorted cells were lysed in RLT buffer, RNA was extracted with DNase-treated RNeasy Micro or Mini kits, with the choice depending on cell number. Each cell subset was processed on its own to prevent cross-contamination, while patient and healthy donor samples were processed together. The immunoSEQ multiplex PCR was used to amplify TCRB sequences from cDNA, yielding 87-bp fragments that span the CDR3 region. Sequencing of the amplicons was done on the Illumina HiSeq platform. The authors processed their data as follows. Synthetic template baselines were used to correct PCR bias computationally, reads within Hamming distance 2 were collapsed, and singletons that could not be merged were discarded. By aligning reads against IMGT, V, D and J genes, CDR3 length, and insertions or deletions at six rearrangement sites were assigned. Within each subset, clonotype counts were normalized to sorted cell number, and only after that were true diversity and Gini coefficients computed with the tcR R package. The overlap coefficient, calculated on TCRB nucleotide sequences, was used to measure repertoire sharing. Out-of-frame TCRB sequences from naive cells were analyzed to stand in for the pre-selection repertoire. The table comes from immuneACCESS by way of TCRdb, which keeps in-frame sequences with V and J called. Part of the clones is missing from these tables; in studies checked, under half for an unresolved V gene and the rest for unknown reasons. The V and J calls and clone size were taken over from that table, and D and trimming were inferred from the DNA. This sample comprises a few hundred thousand clones, roughly 31% of them detected only once. More than 0.055% of the sample rests with the top ten.

Sequencing was performed on naive CD4+ T cells from blood. Per the publication, the cell subset or site label means: true naive CD4+ T cells. The chain employs TRBV6-1 and TRBJ2-1, with 9 junctional bases fitting TRBD1. This clonotype originated in a man aged 18 to 30 in good health. The sequenced DNA is TGTGCCAGCACCCTACAGGGGGCGAATGAGCAGTTCTTC. Translated, it gives CASTLQGANEQFF.